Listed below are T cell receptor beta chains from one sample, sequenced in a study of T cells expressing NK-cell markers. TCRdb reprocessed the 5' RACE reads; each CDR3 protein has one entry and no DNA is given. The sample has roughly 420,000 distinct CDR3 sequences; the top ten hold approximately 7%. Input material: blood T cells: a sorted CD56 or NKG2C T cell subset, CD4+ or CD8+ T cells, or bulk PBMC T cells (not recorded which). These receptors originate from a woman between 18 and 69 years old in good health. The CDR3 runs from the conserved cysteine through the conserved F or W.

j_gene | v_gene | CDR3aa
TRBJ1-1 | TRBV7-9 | CASSSAGTGNTEAFF
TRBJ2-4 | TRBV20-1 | CSAREETSGRPLAKNIQYF
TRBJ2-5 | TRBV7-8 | CASSSREGGIQETQYF
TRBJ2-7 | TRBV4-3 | CASNPQGIGEQYF
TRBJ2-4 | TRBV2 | CASRLSGVGAKNIQYF
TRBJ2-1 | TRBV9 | CASSVGVADYNEQFF
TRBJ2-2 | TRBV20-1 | CSATGLAGELFF
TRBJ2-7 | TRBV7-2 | CASSTGTSGFPYEQYF
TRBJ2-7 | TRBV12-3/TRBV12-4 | CASRGGGYTSSYEQYF
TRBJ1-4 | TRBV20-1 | CSARDTVDEKLFF
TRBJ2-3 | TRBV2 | CASGTSGRADTQYF
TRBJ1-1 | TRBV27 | CASSLSANTEAFF
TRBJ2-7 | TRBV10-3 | CAISENQVATRGGEQYF
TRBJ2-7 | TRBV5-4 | CASSPFSNGLAGSEQYF
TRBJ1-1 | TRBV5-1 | CASSLLDRGTEAFF
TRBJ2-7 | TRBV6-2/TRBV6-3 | CASSHGLAGIYEQYF
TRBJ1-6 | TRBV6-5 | CASSYFRTGESSPLHF
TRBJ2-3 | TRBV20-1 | CSARLFTREDTQYF